The 15 T cell receptor beta chains in this list originate from one sample, sequenced in a study of T cells and Merkel cell carcinoma outcomes. TCRdb's table, derived via immunoSEQ multiplex PCR, lists solely in-frame clones and lacks some. This sample carries under 20,000 clones, about four fifths of them seen once, and the ten largest clones take 3.1%. What was sequenced was tumor tissue from Merkel cell carcinoma. All receptors come from a human donor with Merkel cell carcinoma.

V is TRBV9 and J is TRBJ1-1; D is ambiguous. The length of the CDR3 is 16 residues. The V gene lost 0 bases and the J gene lost 0 bases, with 12 bases spanning the gap. CDR1 and CDR2 from the germline V gene are SGDLS and YYNGEE. The CDR3 nucleotides read TGTGCCAGCAGCGTAGGCGGGCCTTCGATGAACACTGAAGCTTTCTTT. This gives the protein CASSVGGPSMNTEAFF.

CDR3 sequence (DNA): TGTGCTAGTGGTGCCTTTTGGGGGACATCCCAAGCTTTCTTT. Its translation is CASGAFWGTSQAFF. The chain joins TRBV12-5 to TRBJ1-1; D is perhaps TRBD1 (6 bases). Trimming left V 5 bases short and J 9 bases short, with 19 bases between. Germline loops: CDR1 LGHNT, CDR2 FRNRAP. CDR3 size: 14 residues.

The chain links TRBV4-2 to TRBJ1-5; D unresolved. V shed 0 bases and J shed 1 base, with 7 bases lying between them. This CDR3 contains 15 residues. The germline CDR1 and CDR2 sequences are LGHNA and YNFKEQ. CDR3 in amino acids: CASSQDHGSNQPQHF. The CDR3 coding sequence is TGTGCCAGCAGCCAAGACCACGGAAGCAATCAGCCCCAGCATTTT.

This chain connects TRBV29-1 to TRBJ2-5; D is ambiguous. Trimming left V 1 base short and J 2 bases short, with 11 bases between. Germline-derived CDR1 and CDR2 are SQVTM and ANQGSEA. The CDR3 consists of 14 residues. DNA of the CDR3: TGCAGCGTTGAAGGGCTAGACCGGCAAGAGACCCAGTACTTC. Translation gives CSVEGLDRQETQYF.

This chain links TRBV5-4 with TRBJ1-1; D unresolved. In germline, CDR1 is SGHNT, CDR2 YYREEE (reference sequence). The V gene lost 4 bases and the J gene lost 2 bases, with 9 bases spanning the gap. The CDR3 runs 13 residues. The CDR3 nucleotides read TGTGCCAGCAGCCGGAGGGCTAACACTGAAGCTTTCTTT. Translated: CASSRRANTEAFF.

This sequence joins TRBV5-1 and TRBJ2-2; the D is unclear. CDR1 is SGHRS and CDR2 is YFSETQ in the germline V gene. CDR3 size: 14 residues. The V and J ends lost 0 bases and 3 bases respectively, with 6 bases between them. CDR3 loop: CASSLEIHTGELFF. The CDR3 nucleotides read TGCGCCAGCAGCTTGGAGATCCACACCGGGGAGCTGTTTTTT. Using reference TRBV5-1 and TRBJ2-2 for the parts outside the CDR3, the full variable domain is KAGVTQTPRYLIKTRGQQVTLSCSPISGHRSVSWYQQTPGQGLQFLFEYFSETQRNKGNFPGRFSGRQFSNSRSEMNVSTLELGDSALYLCASSLEIHTGELFFGEGSRLTVL.

The chain carries TRBV7-9 and TRBJ2-1; 10 positions agree with TRBD1. The germline V gene encodes CDR1 SEHNR and CDR2 FQNEAQ (reference sequence). Trimming took 5 bases from V and 6 from J; bases not matched to a gene: 10. This CDR3 region has 16 residues. The CDR3, as DNA: TGTGCCAGCAGCGCATGGGACAGGGGACCGGGCAATGAGCAGTTCTTC. It specifies CASSAWDRGPGNEQFF.

This chain links TRBV6-1 with TRBJ1-6; tentatively, D is TRBD1 (5 bases). This CDR3 comprises 15 residues. V lost 5 bases, J lost 10 bases, and 18 bases lay in between. The germline V gene has CDR1 MNHNS and CDR2 SASEGT. The CDR3 DNA sequence: TGTGCCAGCAGTCGGGGACGGACGGCCGAATCACCCCTCCACTTT. Amino acid sequence: CASSRGRTAESPLHF.

A few counts support this clone. This rearrangement joins TRBV19 to TRBJ2-3; D is undetermined. Looked up from germline, CDR1 is LNHDA and CDR2 is SQIVND (reference sequence). This CDR3 is built from 12 residues. V lost 3 bases, J lost 6 bases, and 7 bases lay in between. CDR3 DNA sequence: TGTGCCAGTAGTATGAGTCCCGATACGCAGTATTTT. The encoded protein is CASSMSPDTQYF. Filled out from reference TRBV19 and TRBJ2-3, the complete variable domain reads DGGITQSPKYLFRKEGQNVTLSCEQNLNHDAMYWYRQDPGQGLRLIYYSQIVNDFQKGDIAEGYSVSREKKESFPLTVTSAQKNPTAFYLCASSMSPDTQYFGPGTRLTVL.

V is TRBV5-1 and J is TRBJ2-5; no reliable D call. Trimming took off 5 bases at V and 4 bases at J, with 15 bases between the two ends. Germline V gives CDR1 SGHRS, CDR2 YFSETQ. CDR3 length: 14 amino acids. The CDR3: CASSFRIPRETQYF. The CDR3 DNA reads as TGCGCCAGCAGTTTCCGGATCCCCCGAGAGACCCAGTACTTC. The complete variable domain, with remaining parts taken from reference TRBV5-1 and TRBJ2-5, reads KAGVTQTPRYLIKTRGQQVTLSCSPISGHRSVSWYQQTPGQGLQFLFEYFSETQRNKGNFPGRFSGRQFSNSRSEMNVSTLELGDSALYLCASSFRIPRETQYFGPGTRLLVL.

The V and J genes are TRBV27 and TRBJ2-1; TRBD2 matches 10 bases. Losses at the gene ends were 6 bases for V and 3 bases for J; bases not matched to a gene: 5. The V gene's germline CDR1 is MNHEY and CDR2 SMNVEV (reference sequence). The CDR3 covers 15 residues. The CDR3, as DNA: TGTGCCAGCAGGGTAGGACTAGCGGACTACAATGAGCAGTTCTTC. It yields the protein CASRVGLADYNEQFF.

J is TRBJ2-5 and V is TRBV5-6; 10 bases are a match to TRBD2. Germline V lookup: CDR1 SGHDT, CDR2 YYEEEE. CDR3 length equals 16 residues. The V segment lost 4 bases and the J segment 2 bases; nucleotides outside the gene matches: 8. The DNA for the CDR3 is TGTGCCAGCAGCCGCCGGTGGACTAGCGGACAAGAGACCCAGTACTTC. Amino acid sequence: CASSRRWTSGQETQYF.

This chain links TRBV2 with TRBJ2-5; D possibly corresponds to TRBD1 (6 bases). Looked up from germline, CDR1 is SNHLY and CDR2 is FYNNEI. The V gene lost 4 bases and the J gene lost 4 bases, with 16 bases spanning the gap. There are 15 residues in the CDR3. The CDR3 spells CASSAWQGYGETQYF. The DNA of the CDR3 is TGTGCCAGCAGTGCGTGGCAGGGGTACGGAGAGACCCAGTACTTC.

This clone was detected once. One end of the junction is discordant with germline, which a read error may explain. V usage is TRBV5-4 and J usage is TRBJ2-5; D might be TRBD2 (6 bases). The CDR3 has 14 amino acids. The V gene's germline CDR1 is SGHNT and CDR2 YYREEE (reference sequence). The CDR3, as DNA: TGTGCCAGCAGCACCCGGGACTCATATACCGACGCGCACTTC. It encodes CASSTRDSYTDAHF.

The rearrangement links TRBV5-4 to TRBJ1-4; maybe TRBD1 (6 bases). CDR1 is SGHNT and CDR2 is YYREEE in the germline V gene (reference sequence). V was cut by 6 bases and J by 5 bases, with 17 bases left in between. The CDR3 runs to 15 residues. DNA of the CDR3: TGTGCCAGCAAATATAAGGGGGAAGGGAATGAAAAACTGTTTTTT. Its translation is CASKYKGEGNEKLFF. Variable domain in full (rest from reference TRBV5-4 and TRBJ1-4): ETGVTQSPTHLIKTRGQQVTLRCSSQSGHNTVSWYQQALGQGPQFIFQYYREEENGRGNFPPRFSGLQFPNYSSELNVNALELDDSALYLCASKYKGEGNEKLFFGSGTQLSVL.